The present T cell receptor beta chain was sequenced within a study of blood T cell repertoires in COVID-19. Across the whole study: Whether acute or convalescent, the COVID-19 samples came from the United States, Italy and Spain. T cells, B-cell-depleted T cells, or PBMCs provided the cDNA or gDNA that served as material.

Methods used by the authors: Reference gene primer amplification gave nucleated cell count estimates. Sequenced by immunoSEQ multiplex PCR; TCRdb stores in-frame clones only, minus some. V, J and clone size derive from that table, while D and trimming were established from the DNA sequence. The sample carries about 100,000 clones, roughly 90% recorded once. CDR1 is MDHEN and CDR2 is SYDVKM in the germline V gene. V was trimmed by 3 bases and J by 1 base, leaving 10 bases between them. The CDR3 is 15 amino acids. This sequence joins TRBV28 and TRBJ1-5, with a possible D match to TRBD1 (5 bases). The sequencing input was peripheral blood. The source of this sequence is a man aged 30 to 45 in a cohort sampled during active COVID-19. CDR3 loop: CASSLTAGSNQPQHF. As DNA, the CDR3 is TGTGCCAGCAGTTTGACGGCAGGGAGCAATCAGCCCCAGCATTTT.